Presented here are 26 T cell receptor beta chains from one specimen sequenced in a study of blood T cell repertoires in COVID-19. Libraries were prepared by immunoSEQ multiplex PCR; TCRdb keeps only in-frame clonotypes and omits some of them. The profile shows approximately 430,000 clones, about nine tenths of them singletons. What was sequenced was peripheral blood. Receptors were obtained from a woman between 25 and 40 years old with active or convalescent COVID-19.

CDR3 in amino acids: CASSLLAGNEKLFF. CDR3 DNA sequence: TGTGCCAGCAGCCTACTTGCAGGGAACGAAAAACTGTTTTTT. V and J are TRBV3-1 (or the pseudogene TRBV3-2) and TRBJ1-4, with a tentative D call TRBD1 (5 bases). V lost 4 bases and J lost 8, with 14 bases in between. The CDR3 runs to 14 residues. The V gene's germline CDR1 is LGHDT and CDR2 YNNKEL (reference sequence).

The V and J genes are TRBV2 and TRBJ1-1; TRBD1 might be the D (5 bases). This CDR3 comprises 15 residues. From germline, CDR1 is SNHLY and CDR2 FYNNEI. The V end lost 3 bases, the J end lost 1 base, and 12 bases lay between the germline ends. This CDR3 is CASSESQGRNTEAFF. CDR3 sequence (DNA): TGTGCCAGCAGTGAGTCGCAGGGCCGGAACACTGAAGCTTTCTTT.

The chain links TRBV12-3 or TRBV12-4 to TRBJ1-5; D is uncertain. Trimming removed 6 bases at V and 5 bases at J, with 8 bases between. The CDR3 length is 12 residues. The CDR3 loop is CASSKRDQPQHF. CDR3 DNA sequence: TGTGCCAGCAGCAAGAGAGATCAGCCCCAGCATTTT.

The chain employs TRBV3-1 (or the pseudogene TRBV3-2) and TRBJ1-1, with D possibly being TRBD1 (5 bases). Germline CDR1 is LGHDT and CDR2 is YNNKEL (reference sequence). V gave up 0 bases and J gave up 6 bases, with 17 bases separating them. The CDR3 spans 16 residues. DNA for the CDR3: TGTGCCAGCAGCCAAGATTATCCGGGGGAAGGGGCTGAAGCTTTCTTT. This codes for CASSQDYPGEGAEAFF.

The V and J genes are TRBV5-1 and TRBJ2-7; D is unresolved. The V end lost 3 bases, the J end lost 4 bases, and 14 bases lay between the germline ends. CDR1 is SGHRS, CDR2 YFSETQ, per germline. CDR3 length: 14 amino acids. The CDR3 DNA is TGCGCCAGCAGCTCATCCGGGTCTTATTACGAGCAGTACTTC. Its translation: CASSSSGSYYEQYF. Filled out from reference TRBV5-1 and TRBJ2-7, the complete variable domain reads KAGVTQTPRYLIKTRGQQVTLSCSPISGHRSVSWYQQTPGQGLQFLFEYFSETQRNKGNFPGRFSGRQFSNSRSEMNVSTLELGDSALYLCASSSSGSYYEQYFGPGTRLTVT.

The V call is TRBV27, the J call TRBJ2-7, with D possibly being TRBD2 (6 bases). In germline, CDR1 is MNHEY, CDR2 SMNVEV (reference sequence). The CDR3 consists of 14 residues. Deletions cut 5 bases from V and 1 base from J, with 12 bases between. The chain's CDR3 is CASSAGLVSYEQYF. CDR3 coding DNA: TGTGCCAGCAGTGCGGGACTGGTATCCTACGAGCAGTACTTC.

V usage is TRBV15 and J usage is TRBJ2-5, with D possibly TRBD1 on 8 matching bases. CDR3 length: 16 residues. Germline CDR1 is LNHNV and CDR2 is YYDKDF (reference sequence). V lost 1 base and J 3 bases, leaving 15 bases between the germline ends. The CDR3 loop reads CATSRARTGREETQYF. The CDR3 DNA reads TGTGCCACCAGCAGAGCCCGGACAGGGAGGGAAGAGACCCAGTACTTC.

This clone was picked up one time. The V and J genes are TRBV10-3 and TRBJ2-7; 8 nucleotides agree with TRBD1. The CDR3 totals 14 residues. Unmatched junction bases numbered 11, after V lost 6 bases and J lost 7 bases. The germline CDR1 and CDR2 sequences are ENHRY and SYGVKD. CDR3 residues: CAISINDRGGEQYF. CDR3 nucleotide sequence: TGTGCCATCAGCATCAATGACAGGGGCGGAGAGCAGTACTTC.

The chain is built from TRBV7-9 and TRBJ1-6; 9 bases match TRBD1. V lost 8 bases to trimming and J lost 1 base; unmatched junction nucleotides: 6. The germline V gene has CDR1 SEHNR and CDR2 FQNEAQ (reference sequence). The CDR3 is made up of 16 amino acids. The CDR3 DNA reads as TGTGCCAGCGGTCAAGGACAGGGGTCCTATAATTCACCCCTCCACTTT. Its protein is CASGQGQGSYNSPLHF. Looking up the rest from reference TRBV7-9 and TRBJ1-6 gives the full variable domain: DTGVSQNPRHKITKRGQNVTFRCDPISEHNRLYWYRQTLGQGPEFLTYFQNEAQLEKSRLLSDRFSAERPKGSFSTLEIQRTEQGDSAMYLCASGQGQGSYNSPLHFGNGTRLTVT.

V gene TRBV7-2 combines with J gene TRBJ1-2; D not resolved. V lost 4 bases and J lost 3, with 15 bases in between. The CDR3 has 15 amino acids. From germline, CDR1 is SGHTA and CDR2 FQGNSA. The CDR3 loop is CASSSLIHGYYGYTF. In nucleotides, the CDR3 is TGTGCCAGCAGCTCCCTGATTCACGGGTACTATGGCTACACCTTC.

The chain joins TRBV15 to TRBJ2-5; tentatively, D is TRBD2 (6 bases). Germline lookup yields CDR1 LNHNV and CDR2 YYDKDF (reference sequence). The CDR3 sequence is 13 residues long. The V end was cut by 6 bases, the J end by 2 bases, with 10 bases between. This CDR3 is CATRSRGQETQYF. CDR3 bases: TGTGCCACCAGAAGTCGGGGGCAAGAGACCCAGTACTTC.

This clone was counted once. The chain recombines TRBV5-1 with TRBJ2-3; D is possibly TRBD2 (6 bases). In germline, CDR1 is SGHRS, CDR2 YFSETQ. V was trimmed by 0 bases and J by 0 bases, leaving 17 bases between them. This CDR3 has 18 residues. DNA for the CDR3: TGCGCCAGCAGCTTGGTGTTCACGGGGACTTTTAGCACAGATACGCAGTATTTT. It specifies CASSLVFTGTFSTDTQYF.

The rearrangement uses TRBV29-1 and TRBJ1-2; 7 bases are a match to TRBD1. Per germline, CDR1 SQVTM and CDR2 ANQGSEA. The ends lost 3 bases at V and 0 bases at J; junction bases unmatched: 10. This CDR3 is 16 amino acids long. The CDR3 reads CSVDLDRDVTNYGYTF. For the CDR3, the DNA is TGCAGCGTTGATCTCGACAGGGATGTAACTAACTATGGCTACACCTTC. The full variable domain, rest sourced from reference TRBV29-1 and TRBJ1-2, is SAVISQKPSRDICQRGTSLTIQCQVDSQVTMMFWYRQQPGQSLTLIATANQGSEATYESGFVIDKFPISRPNLTFSTLTVSNMSPEDSSIYLCSVDLDRDVTNYGYTFGSGTRLTVV.

The chain combines TRBV27 with TRBJ2-6, with TRBD2 as a possible D gene (5 bases). The CDR3 has 14 residues. With 7 bases removed from V and 0 bases from J, the gap between germline ends came to 7 bases. Germline CDR1 is MNHEY and CDR2 is SMNVEV (reference sequence). CDR3 DNA sequence: TGTGCCAGCAAACGGGACTCTGGGGCCAACGTCCTGACTTTC. As protein: CASKRDSGANVLTF.

The rearrangement joins TRBV6-1 to TRBJ2-7, with 7 bases lining up with TRBD2. The CDR3 totals 17 residues. The J segment lost 2 bases and the V segment lost 3 bases, leaving 13 bases of the junction unmatched. Per germline, CDR1 MNHNS and CDR2 SASEGT. This CDR3 is CASSEGGRLPRTYEQYF. The DNA of the CDR3 is TGTGCCAGCAGTGAGGGAGGGAGGCTCCCAAGGACCTACGAGCAGTACTTC.

The chain couples TRBV30 to TRBJ1-1; a possible D gene is TRBD1 (6 bases). The length of the CDR3 is 13 residues. Germline assignment: CDR1 GTSNPN and CDR2 SVGIG (reference sequence). Trimming removed 4 bases at V and 2 bases at J, with 11 bases between. CDR3 coding DNA: TGTGCCTGGAACAGGGATGTCAACACTGAAGCTTTCTTT. The encoded protein is CAWNRDVNTEAFF. The full variable domain, in which reference TRBV30 and TRBJ1-1 provide the parts outside the CDR3, is SQTIHQWPATLVQPVGSPLSLECTVEGTSNPNLYWYRQAAGRGLQLLFYSVGIGQISSEVPQNLSASRPQDRQFILSSKKLLLSDSGFYLCAWNRDVNTEAFFGQGTRLTVV.

The CDR3 DNA reads TGTGCCATCAACAAGAACCCGACTAGCGGAGACTACAATGAGCAGTTCTTC. Its protein product is CAINKNPTSGDYNEQFF. V is TRBV10-3 and J is TRBJ2-1; 9 bases match TRBD2. The junction had 13 bases not matched to a gene; V was cut back by 7 bases and J by 3 bases. This CDR3 is built from 17 residues. Germline V gene data show CDR1 as ENHRY and CDR2 as SYGVKD.

This clone was detected only once. This chain connects TRBV4-1 to TRBJ2-7, with D possibly matching TRBD2 (5 bases). Trimming cost V 1 base and J 6 bases, with 10 bases left between them. This CDR3 is 13 amino acids long. Germline CDR1 is MGHRA and CDR2 is YSYEKL. The CDR3 DNA follows: TGCGCCAGCAGCCAAGGTGAGGGTCTCGAGCAGTACTTC. It codes for CASSQGEGLEQYF.

The J gene is TRBJ1-5, the V gene TRBV5-1, with D tentatively TRBD1 (5 bases). There are 14 residues in the CDR3. Germline CDR1 is SGHRS and CDR2 is YFSETQ. V was cut by 4 bases and J by 3 bases, with 11 bases left in between. The CDR3 DNA is TGCGCCAGCAGCCCAGACAGTCTCAATCAGCCCCAGCATTTT. Its protein is CASSPDSLNQPQHF.

CDR3: CASSPSREAGNTIYF. The CDR3 DNA reads as TGTGCCAGCTCACCCTCGAGGGAAGCCGGAAACACCATATATTTT. The chain couples TRBV18 to TRBJ1-3; no firm D call. The germline V gene encodes CDR1 KGHSH and CDR2 LQKENI. Trimming took 3 bases from V and 4 from J, leaving 13 bases between them. This CDR3 contains 15 residues.

This clone was picked up one time. The rearrangement uses TRBV29-1 and TRBJ2-2; 7 nucleotides match TRBD2. The CDR3 contains 14 residues. Unmatched junction bases numbered 8, after V lost 7 bases and J lost 3 bases. CDR1 and CDR2 (germline): SQVTM, ANQGSEA. CDR3 coding DNA: TGCAGCGGCTGGGAGGGAGGGGACACCGGGGAGCTGTTTTTT. This sequence encodes CSGWEGGDTGELFF.

This chain links TRBV27 with TRBJ2-3, with 11 positions matching TRBD2. CDR3 length: 18 residues. J lost 3 bases, V lost 6 bases, and 14 bases had no gene match. The germline V gene has CDR1 MNHEY and CDR2 SMNVEV (reference sequence). The CDR3 sequence is CASRPPYAGLAVTDTQYF. The DNA of the CDR3 is TGTGCCAGCAGACCACCCTACGCGGGACTAGCGGTGACAGATACGCAGTATTTT.

The chain joins TRBV2 to TRBJ1-2; D is uncertain. Trimming removed 3 bases at V and 4 bases at J, with 9 bases between. Germline CDR1 is SNHLY and CDR2 is FYNNEI. This CDR3 spans 13 amino acids. The CDR3 region is CASSDTVVYGYTF. The CDR3 region has the DNA TGTGCCAGCAGTGACACTGTCGTCTATGGCTACACCTTC.

The chain is built from TRBV20-1 and TRBJ2-1; weak D call: TRBD1 (5 bases). Germline V gene data show CDR1 as DFQATT and CDR2 as SNEGSKA (reference sequence). The CDR3 is 11 amino acids. The V gene lost 5 bases and the J gene lost 7 bases, with 9 bases spanning the gap. DNA for the CDR3: TGCAGTGCTTACAGGCCGAATGAGCAGTTCTTC. Amino acid sequence: CSAYRPNEQFF.

This clone was seen just once. The chain combines TRBV2 with TRBJ1-4, with 9 bases fitting TRBD1. From germline, CDR1 is SNHLY and CDR2 FYNNEI. After removal of 3 bases from V and 7 bases from J, the junction contained 6 bases not matched to a gene. The length of the CDR3 is 15 residues. The CDR3 loop is CASSEATGGGEKLFF. As DNA, the CDR3 is TGTGCCAGCAGTGAGGCCACAGGGGGCGGTGAAAAACTGTTTTTT.

This chain uses TRBV19 with TRBJ2-2; a weak D match, TRBD2 (6 bases). Germline CDR1 and CDR2: LNHDA and SQIVND (reference sequence). CDR3 size: 15 residues. The germline V and J ends were trimmed by 3 bases and 8 bases, with 16 bases remaining between them. The CDR3 loop is CASSISSSVAGELFF. CDR3 nucleotide sequence: TGTGCCAGTAGTATTTCCTCTAGCGTCGCGGGGGAGCTGTTTTTT.